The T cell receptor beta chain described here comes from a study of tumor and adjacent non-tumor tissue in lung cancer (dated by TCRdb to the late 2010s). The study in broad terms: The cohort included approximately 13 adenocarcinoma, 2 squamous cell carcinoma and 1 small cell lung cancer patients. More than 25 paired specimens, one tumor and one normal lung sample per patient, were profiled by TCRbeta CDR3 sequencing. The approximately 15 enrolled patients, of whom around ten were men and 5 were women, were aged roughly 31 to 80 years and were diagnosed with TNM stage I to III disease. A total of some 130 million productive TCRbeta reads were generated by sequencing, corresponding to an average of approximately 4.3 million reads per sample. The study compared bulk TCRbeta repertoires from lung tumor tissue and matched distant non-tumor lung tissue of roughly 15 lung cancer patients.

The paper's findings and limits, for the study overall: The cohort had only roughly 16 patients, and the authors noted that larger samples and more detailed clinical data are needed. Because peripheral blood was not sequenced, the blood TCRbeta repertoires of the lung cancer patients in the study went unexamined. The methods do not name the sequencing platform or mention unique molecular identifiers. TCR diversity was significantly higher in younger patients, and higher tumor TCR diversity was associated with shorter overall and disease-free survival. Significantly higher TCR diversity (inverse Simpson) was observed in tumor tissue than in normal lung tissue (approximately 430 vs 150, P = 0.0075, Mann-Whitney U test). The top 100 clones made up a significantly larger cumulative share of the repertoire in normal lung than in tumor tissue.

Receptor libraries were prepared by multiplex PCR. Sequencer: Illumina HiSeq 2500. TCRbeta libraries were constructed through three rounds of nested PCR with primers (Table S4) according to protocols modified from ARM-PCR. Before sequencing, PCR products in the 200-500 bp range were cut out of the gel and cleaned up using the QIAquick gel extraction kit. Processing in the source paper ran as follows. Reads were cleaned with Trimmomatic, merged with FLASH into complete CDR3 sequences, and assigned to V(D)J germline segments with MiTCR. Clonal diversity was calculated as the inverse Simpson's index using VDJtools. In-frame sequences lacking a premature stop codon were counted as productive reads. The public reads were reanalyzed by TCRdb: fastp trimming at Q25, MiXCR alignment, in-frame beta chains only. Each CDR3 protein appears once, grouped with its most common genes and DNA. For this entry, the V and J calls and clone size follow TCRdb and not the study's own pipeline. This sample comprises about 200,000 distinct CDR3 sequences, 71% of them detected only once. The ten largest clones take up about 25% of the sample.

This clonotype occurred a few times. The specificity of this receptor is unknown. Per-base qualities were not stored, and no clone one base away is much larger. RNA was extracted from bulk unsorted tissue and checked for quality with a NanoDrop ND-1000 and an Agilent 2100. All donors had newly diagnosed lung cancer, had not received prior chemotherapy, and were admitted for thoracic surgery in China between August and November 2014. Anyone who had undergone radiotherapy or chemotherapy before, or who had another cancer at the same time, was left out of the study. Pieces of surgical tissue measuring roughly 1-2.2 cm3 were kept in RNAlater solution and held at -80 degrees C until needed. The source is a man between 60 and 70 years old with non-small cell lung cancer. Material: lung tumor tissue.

CDR3 region: CASSPPTSGRRYEQYF. The nucleotides are TGTGCCAGCAGCCCACCTACTAGCGGGAGACGATACGAGCAGTACTTC. The chain is made from TRBV7-9 and TRBJ2-7, with 11 junctional bases fitting TRBD2. The germline V gene encodes CDR1 SEHNR and CDR2 FQNEAQ (reference sequence). V lost 5 bases and J lost 4 bases, and the count of bases not matched to a germline gene is 10. The CDR3 spans 16 residues, from the cysteine through the phenylalanine. Just the 48-base CDR3 DNA is kept, in frame starting at base 1.